These 14 T cell receptor beta chains were sequenced from one sample in a study of regulatory and conventional T cells in RAG deficiency. The sorted regulatory T cells were CD4+, CD25-high and CD127-low, with genomic DNA sequenced. The assay was immunoSEQ multiplex PCR, and TCRdb's table has in-frame clones only and misses some. Among tens of thousands of clones listed, 90% to 95% were seen once. The same sample was also studied in work on regulatory T cells. That publication notes: The PCR used 52 TRBV and 13 TRBJ primers.

Source material: Tregs sorted from blood. The receptor set was obtained from a human donor in good health.

The chain has TRBV7-9 and TRBJ2-3; a weak D match, TRBD2 (5 bases). Germline V gene lookup returns CDR1 SEHNR and CDR2 FQNEAQ (reference sequence). CDR3 length: 15 amino acids. V was clipped by 1 base and J by 2 bases, with 10 bases between them. CDR3 bases: TGTGCCAGCAGCTTAGGGACTTTCGACACAGATACGCAGTATTTT. Its protein is CASSLGTFDTDTQYF.

V is TRBV4-1 and J is TRBJ2-1; 7 bases are a match to TRBD2. The CDR3 runs to 16 residues. V lost 0 bases to trimming and J lost 1 base; unmatched junction nucleotides: 3. Germline CDR1 and CDR2: MGHRA and YSYEKL. In DNA, the CDR3 is TGCGCCAGCAGCCAAGAGGCTAGCGGTTCCTACAATGAGCAGTTCTTC. Its protein product is CASSQEASGSYNEQFF.

The DNA for the CDR3 is TGTGCCAGCAGTGACTTGGGACCCTACGGCAAGCAGTACTTC. Translating it yields CASSDLGPYGKQYF. The V and J genes are TRBV6-1 and TRBJ2-7; D might be TRBD1 or TRBD2, each matching 5 bases. The CDR3 runs to 14 residues. V lost 3 bases and J 8 bases, leaving 17 bases between the germline ends. Germline V CDR1 and CDR2: MNHNS, SASEGT.

The chain uses TRBV4-2 and TRBJ1-4; D might be TRBD1 (6 bases). Germline assignment: CDR1 LGHNA and CDR2 YNFKEQ. V lost 6 bases and J lost 6, with 17 bases in between. This CDR3 is 15 amino acids long. Here the CDR3 reads CASRREGQVDEKLFF. In DNA, the CDR3 is TGTGCCAGCAGACGCGAGGGACAAGTTGATGAAAAACTGTTTTTT.

In its sample, this clone was seen once. The CDR3 nucleotides are TGCAGCGTCACTGGGCGGTTGACCTACGAGCAGTACTTC. Residues: CSVTGRLTYEQYF. This chain joins TRBV29-1 and TRBJ2-7; D not certain. The V end lost 6 bases, the J end lost 2 bases, and 14 bases lay between the germline ends. In germline, CDR1 is SQVTM, CDR2 ANQGSEA. CDR3 length equals 13 residues.

In this sample, this clone turned up once. The chain employs TRBV5-1 and TRBJ1-1; D possibly corresponds to TRBD1 (6 bases). V was pared by 5 bases and J by 3 bases, with 14 bases between. In germline, CDR1 is SGHRS, CDR2 YFSETQ. This CDR3 contains 14 residues. The CDR3 nucleotides are TGCGCCAGCAGGCTACGGGACACCTACACTGAAGCTTTCTTT. Protein sequence: CASRLRDTYTEAFF. Complete variable domain (other parts from reference TRBV5-1 and TRBJ1-1): KAGVTQTPRYLIKTRGQQVTLSCSPISGHRSVSWYQQTPGQGLQFLFEYFSETQRNKGNFPGRFSGRQFSNSRSEMNVSTLELGDSALYLCASRLRDTYTEAFFGQGTRLTVV.

This sequence joins TRBV5-6 and TRBJ1-1, with a weak D call TRBD1 (5 bases). Germline loops: CDR1 SGHDT, CDR2 YYEEEE. V dropped 0 bases and J dropped 2 bases, with 17 bases sitting between them. CDR3 length: 17 residues. The CDR3 coding sequence is TGTGCCAGCAGCTTGGAAGGGGCTCAGTCCCTTAACACTGAAGCTTTCTTT. As protein: CASSLEGAQSLNTEAFF.

This chain joins TRBV5-6 and TRBJ2-5; perhaps TRBD2 as D (6 bases). The V gene lost 4 bases and the J gene lost 0 bases, with 22 bases spanning the gap. The CDR3 length is 18 residues. Germline CDR1 reads SGHDT; CDR2 reads YYEEEE. Written as DNA, the CDR3 is TGTGCCAGCAGCAGAAAGCGGCGGGCCGGGGGATACCAAGAGACCCAGTACTTC. Residues: CASSRKRRAGGYQETQYF.

The rearrangement links TRBV5-6 to TRBJ2-4, with D uncertain. Trimming shortened V by 1 base and J by 0 bases, and 11 bases separated the two germline ends. CDR3 size: 16 residues. Germline CDR1 reads SGHDT; CDR2 reads YYEEEE. CDR3 residues: CASSLRRLQAKNIQYF. The CDR3, as DNA: TGTGCCAGCAGCTTGAGGAGATTACAAGCCAAAAACATTCAGTACTTC.

The DNA of the CDR3 is TGTGCCAGCAGCCCCCGACAGGGGGCAATCACTGAAGCTTTCTTT. It translates to CASSPRQGAITEAFF. The chain employs TRBV9 and TRBJ1-1, with 10 bases matching TRBD1. The CDR3 covers 15 residues. Trimming removed 4 bases from V and 4 bases from J; junction bases left unmatched: 7. Germline CDR1 is SGDLS and CDR2 is YYNGEE.

This clone was picked up one time. The genes are TRBV14 and TRBJ2-7; D unclear. V dropped 4 bases and J dropped 4 bases, with 17 bases sitting between them. Germline CDR1 is SGHDN and CDR2 is FVKESK. There are 15 residues in the CDR3. DNA of the CDR3: TGTGCCAGCAGCCCCGACTTCTCTCAATTTTACGAGCAGTACTTC. As protein: CASSPDFSQFYEQYF.

The CDR3 DNA reads as TGTGCCAGCAGTGATTGGTTTATTGCCAGGGTTCAAGCTTTCTTT. It specifies CASSDWFIARVQAFF. This sequence joins TRBV6-1 and TRBJ1-1; D may be TRBD1 (5 bases). This CDR3 spans 15 amino acids. V was cut by 3 bases and J by 9 bases, with 20 bases left in between. Germline-derived CDR1 and CDR2 are MNHNS and SASEGT.

This clone showed up just once. This rearrangement joins TRBV5-1 to TRBJ1-6, with 8 positions matching TRBD1. CDR1 is SGHRS and CDR2 is YFSETQ in the germline V gene. This CDR3 region has 16 residues. The ends lost 4 bases at V and 7 bases at J; junction bases unmatched: 10. CDR3 sequence reads: CASSPLAGGINSPLHF. In DNA, the CDR3 is TGCGCCAGCAGCCCCTTGGCAGGGGGCATCAATTCACCCCTCCACTTT. Complete variable domain (other parts from reference TRBV5-1 and TRBJ1-6): KAGVTQTPRYLIKTRGQQVTLSCSPISGHRSVSWYQQTPGQGLQFLFEYFSETQRNKGNFPGRFSGRQFSNSRSEMNVSTLELGDSALYLCASSPLAGGINSPLHFGNGTRLTVT.

V gene TRBV7-3 combines with J gene TRBJ2-3; 8 positions match TRBD2. Germline V gives CDR1 SGHTA, CDR2 FQGTGA. V shed 2 bases, J shed 0 bases, and the junction held 7 bases outside the gene matches. CDR3 length: 17 residues. The CDR3 reads CASSLLAGPGSTDTQYF. CDR3 bases: TGTGCCAGCAGCTTACTAGCGGGTCCCGGCAGCACAGATACGCAGTATTTT.